This T cell receptor beta chain comes out of a study of cytomegalovirus exposure and HLA in healthy donors. General study points: When a later analysis was performed, an Asian-associated ancestry cluster reportedly had fewer N-insertions than the approximately 690-donor mean.

Of note for this clone: The antigen remains unidentified.

The study ran its PCR with 60 Vbeta and 13 Jbeta primers. Repertoires were generated with immunoSEQ multiplex PCR, while TCRdb's copy carries only in-frame clones and drops some. The sample has fewer than 250,000 clones, 70% to 80% seen once. Germline loops: CDR1 MGHDK, CDR2 SYGVNS. V lost 6 bases and J lost 8; bases outside the gene matches: 6. The CDR3 runs 12 residues. This clonotype was sampled from a woman in her forties or fifties in good health and CMV-seronegative. The chain employs TRBV25-1 and TRBJ1-2, with 7 positions matching TRBD1. The sequenced sample consisted of PBMCs. CDR3: CASSQTGRGYTF. CDR3 bases: TGTGCCAGCAGCCAGACAGGGCGCGGCTACACCTTC.